This paragraph covers one TCR beta chain sequence. Its antigen remains unidentified. The source of the sample is a study of cytomegalovirus exposure and HLA in healthy donors. Regarding the study as a whole: A later analysis found common viral pathogens apparently linked to several of the most significant clusters. A later analysis reportedly found fewer N-insertions in an Asian-associated ancestry cluster than the approximately 670-donor mean. Indistinguishability led to the exclusion of some V segments, TRBV6-2 and TRBV6-3 included. Data from an earlier analysis indicated that most TCR beta V segments were productive either about 90% or about 30% of the time.

Amplification used 60 Vbeta primers and 13 Jbeta primers. Sequencing used immunoSEQ multiplex PCR; TCRdb keeps in-frame clones, though not all of them. The repertoire holds more than 150,000 clones, approximately 84% seen once, with about 2.6% in the top ten. Trimming removed 7 bases at V and 5 bases at J, with 14 bases between. Germline CDR1 reads LNHDA; CDR2 reads SQIVND (reference sequence). There are 13 residues in the CDR3. This clonotype was sampled from a woman aged 50 to 60 in good health and CMV-seropositive. Sequenced sample: PBMCs. The chain is built from TRBV19 and TRBJ1-1, with D possibly matching TRBD1 (6 bases). CDR3 in amino acids: CASTRGGTTEAFF. CDR3 sequence (DNA): TGTGCCAGTACCCGGGGGGGCACAACTGAAGCTTTCTTT.